This passage covers 24 T cell receptor beta chains from one sample sequenced in a study of CD8+ T cells in alopecia areata. Extracted from the samples, RNA was reverse transcribed into cDNA to serve as the sequencing template. Sequencing was performed with immunoSEQ multiplex PCR; in TCRdb, only in-frame clones are kept and a portion is missing. The sample includes around 35,000 clones, 55% of them seen just once. Source material: NKG2D-high CD8+ T cells sorted from blood. All receptors come from a human donor with alopecia areata.

The J gene is TRBJ1-2, the V gene TRBV27; D perhaps matches TRBD1 (6 bases). CDR3 size: 14 residues. The germline V gene has CDR1 MNHEY and CDR2 SMNVEV (reference sequence). V shed 3 bases and J shed 6 bases, with 14 bases lying between them. CDR3 region: CASSFSGGGDGYTF. CDR3 DNA sequence: TGTGCCAGCAGTTTCTCGGGGGGCGGGGATGGCTACACCTTC.

J is TRBJ1-4 and V is TRBV5-1; D perhaps matches TRBD1 (6 bases). This CDR3 is 14 amino acids long. V dropped 7 bases and J dropped 6 bases, with 16 bases sitting between them. Germline lookup yields CDR1 SGHRS and CDR2 YFSETQ. CDR3 coding DNA: TGCGCCAGCCGACCCAGGGGTTCGGATGAAAAACTGTTTTTT. It translates to CASRPRGSDEKLFF.

V gene TRBV28 combines with J gene TRBJ1-5; possible D gene TRBD1, 5 bases. V shed 3 bases and J shed 2 bases, with 11 bases lying between them. The CDR3 runs 15 residues. Germline CDR1 and CDR2: MDHEN and SYDVKM. CDR3 in DNA: TGTGCCAGCAGTTTTTGGGGGTCCCGCAATCAGCCCCAGCATTTT. Protein: CASSFWGSRNQPQHF.

This clone turned up a few times. The junction differs from germline at one of its ends, possibly a read error. The chain recombines TRBV29-1 with TRBJ1-2, with D possibly being TRBD1 (6 bases). This CDR3 is 10 amino acids long. Looked up from germline, CDR1 is SQVTM and CDR2 is ANQGSEA. This CDR3 reads CSVEEPGAIF. The CDR3 DNA is TGCAGCGTTGAAGAACCGGGGGCCATCTTC. The full variable domain, in which reference TRBV29-1 and TRBJ1-2 provide the parts outside the CDR3, is SAVISQKPSRDICQRGTSLTIQCQVDSQVTMMFWYRQQPGQSLTLIATANQGSEATYESGFVIDKFPISRPNLTFSTLTVSNMSPEDSSIYLCSVEEPGAIFGSGTRLTVV.

The J gene is TRBJ2-5, the V gene TRBV7-8, with 10 positions matching TRBD2. With the DNA end fitting TRBJ2-7 better, the J assignment may be wrong. Germline CDR1 reads SGHVS; CDR2 reads FQNEAQ. The CDR3 has 17 amino acids. CDR3 DNA: TGTGCCAGCAGCTTATCGCGGCTAGCGGGAGACCTTTACGAGCAGTACTTC. Protein: CASSLSRLAGDLYEQYF.

This clone has a single count. J is TRBJ1-1 and V is TRBV2; no firm D call. CDR1 is SNHLY and CDR2 is FYNNEI in the germline V gene. The CDR3 extends over 11 amino acids. V was trimmed by 7 bases and J by 1 base, leaving 4 bases between them. The DNA for the CDR3 is TGTGCCAGCACGGGGAACACTGAAGCTTTCTTT. Protein product: CASTGNTEAFF. The full variable domain, with the rest looked up from reference TRBV2 and TRBJ1-1, is EPEVTQTPSHQVTQMGQEVILRCVPISNHLYFYWYRQILGQKVEFLVSFYNNEISEKSEIFDDQFSVERPDGSNFTLKIRSTKLEDSAMYFCASTGNTEAFFGQGTRLTVV.

The chain uses TRBV5-6 and TRBJ2-2, with no clear D. Trimming took 3 bases from V and 1 from J, leaving 10 bases between them. CDR1 and CDR2 (germline): SGHDT, YYEEEE. This CDR3 is built from 15 residues. The CDR3 reads CASSSIRQNTGELFF. The CDR3 nucleotides read TGTGCCAGCAGCTCGATCAGACAGAACACCGGGGAGCTGTTTTTT.

This clone was detected only a few times. The J gene is TRBJ2-6, the V gene TRBV7-9; D call uncertain. Germline CDR1 SEHNR, CDR2 FQNEAQ (reference sequence). This CDR3 comprises 17 residues. V lost 4 bases and J 0 bases, leaving 13 bases between the germline ends. The CDR3: CASSYAGSNSGANVLTF. Written as DNA, the CDR3 is TGTGCCAGCAGCTACGCCGGCTCCAACTCTGGGGCCAACGTCCTGACTTTC.

The rearrangement links TRBV7-2 to TRBJ2-7; D remains unclear. V gave up 4 bases and J gave up 0 bases, with 10 bases separating them. Per germline, CDR1 SGHTA and CDR2 FQGNSA. The CDR3 covers 14 residues. CDR3 DNA sequence: TGTGCCAGCAGCTCGACGGGCCCCTCCTACGAGCAGTACTTC. Translation gives CASSSTGPSYEQYF.

The genes are TRBV11-2 and TRBJ2-3, with TRBD1 identical over 9 bases. CDR3 length: 15 amino acids. J gave up 1 base and V 1 base, and 0 bases lay outside the gene matches. Germline CDR1 and CDR2: SGHAT and FQNNGV. As DNA, the CDR3 is TGTGCCAGCAGCTTAGGGGACAGGGGCACAGATACGCAGTATTTT. Residues: CASSLGDRGTDTQYF.

A few counts support this clone. J is TRBJ2-7 and V is TRBV21-1. TRBV21-1 has pseudogene status. The CDR3 is 13 amino acids. The CDR3 here is CARLLGRVYEQYF. In DNA, the CDR3 is TGTGCCAGGTTGCTGGGACGCGTCTACGAGCAGTACTTC.

This chain links TRBV9 with TRBJ2-5; D call uncertain. V was clipped by 0 bases and J by 4 bases, with 13 bases between them. This CDR3 comprises 15 residues. Germline V lookup: CDR1 SGDLS, CDR2 YYNGEE. The CDR3 here is CASSVEAHAPETQYF. The CDR3 coding sequence is TGTGCCAGCAGCGTAGAGGCCCACGCCCCAGAGACCCAGTACTTC.

The V gene is TRBV27, the J gene TRBJ2-3; the match to TRBD2 covers 8 bases. Per germline, CDR1 MNHEY and CDR2 SMNVEV (reference sequence). The CDR3 is 16 residues long. Trimming cost V 3 bases and J 4 bases; bases outside gene matches: 9. The CDR3 reads CASSLEASGRPDTQYF. CDR3 nucleotide sequence: TGTGCCAGCAGTTTGGAGGCGAGCGGGAGACCAGATACGCAGTATTTT.

This clone has just a few counts. The same CDR3 can be traced to other DNA sequences in this sample. The rearrangement joins TRBV7-9 to TRBJ2-4, with D possibly matching TRBD1 (5 bases). Trimming stripped 3 bases from V and 6 bases from J, with 15 bases between. This CDR3 comprises 15 residues. In germline, CDR1 is SEHNR, CDR2 FQNEAQ (reference sequence). The CDR3 loop is CASSFAPKGPNIQYF. Here the CDR3 DNA reads TGTGCCAGCAGCTTCGCTCCTAAGGGGCCAAACATTCAGTACTTC.

This rearrangement joins TRBV5-6 to TRBJ1-6; possibly TRBD1 for D (5 bases). This CDR3 comprises 15 residues. Germline values: CDR1 SGHDT, CDR2 YYEEEE. Trimming took off 1 base at V and 12 bases at J, with 17 bases between the two ends. CDR3 DNA: TGTGCCAGCAGCTTGTTTACGGGGCGAAGGGGACCCCTCCACTTT. Its translation: CASSLFTGRRGPLHF.

The chain employs TRBV11-2 and TRBJ1-1; a weak D match, TRBD1 (6 bases). Germline V lookup: CDR1 SGHAT, CDR2 FQNNGV. The CDR3 covers 17 residues. V gave up 2 bases and J gave up 1 base, with 17 bases separating them. The CDR3 DNA reads TGTGCCAGCAGCTTAAACGGACGGGGACACAGGAACACTGAAGCTTTCTTT. It specifies CASSLNGRGHRNTEAFF.

The chain couples TRBV11-2 to TRBJ2-1, with no clear D. This CDR3 is built from 13 residues. Between the trimmed V and J ends, which lost 1 base and 5 bases, there was a span of 6 bases. In germline, CDR1 is SGHAT, CDR2 FQNNGV. CDR3: CASSLGYDNEQFF. The CDR3 nucleotides read TGTGCCAGCAGCTTAGGTTACGACAATGAGCAGTTCTTC.

This clone was seen more than once but under ten times. The chain employs TRBV5-1 and TRBJ2-2; 8 nucleotides agree with TRBD1. The J segment lost 2 bases and the V segment lost 0 bases, leaving 3 bases of the junction unmatched. Germline V lookup: CDR1 SGHRS, CDR2 YFSETQ. The CDR3 extends over 16 amino acids. The CDR3 sequence: CASSLGTGINTGELFF. The CDR3 coding sequence is TGCGCCAGCAGCTTGGGGACAGGGATTAACACCGGGGAGCTGTTTTTT.

V usage is TRBV4-1 and J usage is TRBJ2-2; D is perhaps TRBD1 or TRBD2 (5 bases each). This CDR3 is 14 amino acids long. V was shortened by 1 base and J by 6 bases, with 9 bases between the two germline ends. Germline CDR1 reads MGHRA; CDR2 reads YSYEKL. Written as DNA, the CDR3 is TGCGCCAGCAGCCAAGGGGGACCTGCCGGGGAGCTGTTTTTT. This codes for CASSQGGPAGELFF.

The table lists this clone with a few counts. The chain has TRBV9 and TRBJ2-2, with unresolved D. This CDR3 contains 12 residues. V lost 2 bases, J lost 5 bases, and 4 bases lay in between. Germline loops: CDR1 SGDLS, CDR2 YYNGEE. CDR3 DNA: TGTGCCAGCAGCGTCAGGACCGGGGAGCTGTTTTTT. Translated: CASSVRTGELFF.

This clone was recorded only once. The chain is built from TRBV7-9 and TRBJ1-4; D unresolved. V lost 6 bases and J lost 0, with 5 bases in between. The germline gives CDR1 SEHNR, CDR2 FQNEAQ (reference sequence). This CDR3 has 13 residues. CDR3 DNA: TGTGCCAGCAGTCCGCCAACTAATGAAAAACTGTTTTTT. Amino acid sequence: CASSPPTNEKLFF.

There are a few counts of this clone. The chain couples TRBV7-2 to TRBJ1-3; D remains ambiguous. CDR1 and CDR2 (germline): SGHTA, FQGNSA. The CDR3 contains 13 residues. Trimming left V 5 bases short and J 4 bases short, with 9 bases between. CDR3 DNA: TGTGCCAGCAGCCCTGGAGGGGGAAACACCATATATTTT. Protein: CASSPGGGNTIYF.

The chain joins TRBV27 to TRBJ2-2, with D tentatively TRBD1 (6 bases). V was cut by 6 bases and J by 1 base, with 9 bases left in between. The germline V gene has CDR1 MNHEY and CDR2 SMNVEV (reference sequence). The CDR3 is 14 amino acids. Here the CDR3 reads CASSWGQNTGELFF. The DNA for the CDR3 is TGTGCCAGCAGCTGGGGACAGAACACCGGGGAGCTGTTTTTT.

This chain links TRBV9 with TRBJ2-1, with 8 bases fitting TRBD1. Looked up from germline, CDR1 is SGDLS and CDR2 is YYNGEE. After removal of 2 bases from V and 6 bases from J, the junction contained 4 bases not matched to a gene. This CDR3 comprises 14 residues. This CDR3 is CASSVGQGGNEQFF. The CDR3 DNA follows: TGTGCCAGCAGCGTCGGACAGGGAGGCAATGAGCAGTTCTTC.